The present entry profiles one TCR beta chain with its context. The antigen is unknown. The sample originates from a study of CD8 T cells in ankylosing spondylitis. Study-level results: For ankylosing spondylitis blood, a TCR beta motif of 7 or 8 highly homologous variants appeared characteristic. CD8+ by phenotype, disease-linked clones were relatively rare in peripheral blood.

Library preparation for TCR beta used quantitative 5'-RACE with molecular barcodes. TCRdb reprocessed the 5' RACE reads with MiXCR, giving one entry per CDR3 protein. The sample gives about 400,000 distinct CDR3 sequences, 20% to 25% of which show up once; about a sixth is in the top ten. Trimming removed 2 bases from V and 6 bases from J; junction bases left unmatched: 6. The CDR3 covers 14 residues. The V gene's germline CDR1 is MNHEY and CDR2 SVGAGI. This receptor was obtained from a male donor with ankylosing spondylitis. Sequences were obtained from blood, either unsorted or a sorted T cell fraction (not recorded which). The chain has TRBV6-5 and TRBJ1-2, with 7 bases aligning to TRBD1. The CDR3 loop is CASSYGSGGHGYTF. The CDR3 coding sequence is TGTGCCAGCAGTTACGGTTCAGGGGGTCATGGCTACACCTTC.